A single TCR beta chain is shown here with its context. Its specificity is unknown. The data are from a study of blood T cells in healthy people across ages. Study results and limitations: Researchers said unsorted PBMCs prevented a conclusive naive versus antigen-experienced comparison.

Russia was home to the donors, healthy Caucasian individuals aged about 6 to 90. Combining a sample-barcoded 5' primer with a J-beta primer mix, a second PCR ran for roughly 7 to 11 cycles. The template-switch adaptor was a 5' adaptor with 12 random nucleotides. It tagged each cDNA molecule. Paired-end reads containing CDR3 totaled no fewer than 3 million for each sample. MiXCR, applied by TCRdb to the 5' RACE reads, yields one record per CDR3 protein. The sample holds roughly 730,000 distinct CDR3 sequences, more than 55% seen once. Between the trimmed V and J ends, which lost 0 bases and 0 bases, there was a span of 9 bases. Germline lookup yields CDR1 SGHRS and CDR2 YFSETQ. This CDR3 contains 15 residues.

Specimen: blood. This clonotype originated in a man in his forties in good health. The chain uses TRBV5-1 and TRBJ2-5; no definite D call. The CDR3 sequence: CASSLESTYQETQYF. As DNA, the CDR3 is TGCGCCAGCAGCTTGGAGTCAACGTACCAAGAGACCCAGTACTTC. The full variable domain, completed using reference TRBV5-1 and TRBJ2-5, is KAGVTQTPRYLIKTRGQQVTLSCSPISGHRSVSWYQQTPGQGLQFLFEYFSETQRNKGNFPGRFSGRQFSNSRSEMNVSTLELGDSALYLCASSLESTYQETQYFGPGTRLLVL.